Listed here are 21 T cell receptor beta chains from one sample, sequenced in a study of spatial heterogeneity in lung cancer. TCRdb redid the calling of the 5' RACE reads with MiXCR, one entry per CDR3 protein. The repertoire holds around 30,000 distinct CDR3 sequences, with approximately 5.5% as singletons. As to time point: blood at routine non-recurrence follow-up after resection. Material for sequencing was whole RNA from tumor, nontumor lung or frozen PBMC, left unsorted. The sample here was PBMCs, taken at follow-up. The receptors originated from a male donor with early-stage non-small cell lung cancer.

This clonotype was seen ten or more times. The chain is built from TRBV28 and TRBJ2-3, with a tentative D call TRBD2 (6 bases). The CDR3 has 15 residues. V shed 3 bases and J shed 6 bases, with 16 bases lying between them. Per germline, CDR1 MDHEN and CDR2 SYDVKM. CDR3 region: CASSFLGTLGDTQYF. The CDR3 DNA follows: TGTGCCAGCAGTTTTCTAGGGACTCTGGGGGATACGCAGTATTTT. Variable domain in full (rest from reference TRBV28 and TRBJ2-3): DVKVTQSSRYLVKRTGEKVFLECVQDMDHENMFWYRQDPGLGLRLIYFSYDVKMKEKGDIPEGYSVSREKKERFSLILESASTNQTSMYLCASSFLGTLGDTQYFGPGTRLTVL.

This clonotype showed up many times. The CDR3 loop reads CASSNRVDEQFF. CDR3 sequence (DNA): TGTGCCAGCAGTAACAGGGTGGATGAGCAGTTCTTC. The V and J genes are TRBV6-1 and TRBJ2-1; TRBD1 is a possible D gene (6 bases). This CDR3 spans 12 amino acids. CDR1 is MNHNS and CDR2 is SASEGT in the germline V gene. Trimming shortened V by 5 bases and J by 8 bases, and 10 bases separated the two germline ends.

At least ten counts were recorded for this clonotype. The CDR3 nucleotides are TGCAGCGCTCCTCGGGCGGGACAGGCACAAGAGACCCAGTACTTC. Residues: CSAPRAGQAQETQYF. The genes are TRBV29-1 and TRBJ2-5, with 8 bases that match TRBD1. Trimming cost V 7 bases and J 2 bases; bases outside gene matches: 12. Germline values: CDR1 SQVTM, CDR2 ANQGSEA. This CDR3 contains 15 residues.

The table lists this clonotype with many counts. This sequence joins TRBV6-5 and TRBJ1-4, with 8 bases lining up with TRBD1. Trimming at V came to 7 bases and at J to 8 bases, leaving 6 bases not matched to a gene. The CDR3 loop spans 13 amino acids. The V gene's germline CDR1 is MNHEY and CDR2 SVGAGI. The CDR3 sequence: CASTRTGNEKLFF. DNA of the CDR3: TGTGCCAGCACCAGGACAGGGAACGAAAAACTGTTTTTT.

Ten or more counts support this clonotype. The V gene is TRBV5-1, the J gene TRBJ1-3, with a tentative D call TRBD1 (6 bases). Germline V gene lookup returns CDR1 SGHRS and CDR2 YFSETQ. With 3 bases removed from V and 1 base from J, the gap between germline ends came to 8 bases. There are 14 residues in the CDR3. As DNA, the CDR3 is TGCGCCAGCAGCTCACAGGGATCTGGAAACACCATATATTTT. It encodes CASSSQGSGNTIYF.

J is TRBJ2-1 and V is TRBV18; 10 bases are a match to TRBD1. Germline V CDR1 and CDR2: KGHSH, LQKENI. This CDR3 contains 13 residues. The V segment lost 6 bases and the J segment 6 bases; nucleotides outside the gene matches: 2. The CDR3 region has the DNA TGTGCCAGCTCGAGGACAGGGGGCAATGAGCAGTTCTTC. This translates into CASSRTGGNEQFF.

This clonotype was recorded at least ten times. The CDR3 nucleotides read TGTGCCACCTTGGATGACGGGGAGCTGTTTTTT. Translation: CATLDDGELFF. The J gene is TRBJ2-2, the V gene TRBV2; no definite D call. This CDR3 has 11 amino acids. Per the germline V gene, CDR1 is SNHLY and CDR2 is FYNNEI. V was shortened by 10 bases and J by 7 bases, with 10 bases between the two germline ends.

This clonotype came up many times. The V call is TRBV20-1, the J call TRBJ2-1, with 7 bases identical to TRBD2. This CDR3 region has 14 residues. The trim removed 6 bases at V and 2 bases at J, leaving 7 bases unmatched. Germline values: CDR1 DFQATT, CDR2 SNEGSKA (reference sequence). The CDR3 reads CSASPSGPYNEQFF. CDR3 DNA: TGCAGTGCATCCCCTAGCGGCCCCTACAATGAGCAGTTCTTC.

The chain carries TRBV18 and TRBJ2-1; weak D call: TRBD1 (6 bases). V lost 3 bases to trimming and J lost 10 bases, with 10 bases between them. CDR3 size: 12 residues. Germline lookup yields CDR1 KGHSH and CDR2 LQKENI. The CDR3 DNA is TGTGCCAGCTCACCGGACAGAATCGAGCAGTTCTTC. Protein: CASSPDRIEQFF.

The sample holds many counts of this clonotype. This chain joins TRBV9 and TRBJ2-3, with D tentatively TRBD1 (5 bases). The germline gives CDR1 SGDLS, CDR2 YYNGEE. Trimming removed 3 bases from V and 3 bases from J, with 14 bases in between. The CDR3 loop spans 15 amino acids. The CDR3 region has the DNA TGTGCCAGCAGCGCCCAGGGTCTACGTACAGATACGCAGTATTTT. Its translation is CASSAQGLRTDTQYF.

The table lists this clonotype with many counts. The CDR3 nucleotides read TGTGCCAGCAGCGTAGACGGGTACGGCAAAAACATTCAGTACTTC. Amino acid sequence: CASSVDGYGKNIQYF. The chain carries TRBV9 and TRBJ2-4; no clear D. Per germline, CDR1 SGDLS and CDR2 YYNGEE. Trimming took off 0 bases at V and 3 bases at J, with 10 bases between the two ends. The CDR3 is 15 amino acids.

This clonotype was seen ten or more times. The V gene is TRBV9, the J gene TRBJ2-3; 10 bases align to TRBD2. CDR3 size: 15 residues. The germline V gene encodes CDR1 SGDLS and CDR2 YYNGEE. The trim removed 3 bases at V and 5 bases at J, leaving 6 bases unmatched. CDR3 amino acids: CASSALAGVRDTQYF. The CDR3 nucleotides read TGTGCCAGCAGCGCCCTAGCGGGAGTAAGAGATACGCAGTATTTT.

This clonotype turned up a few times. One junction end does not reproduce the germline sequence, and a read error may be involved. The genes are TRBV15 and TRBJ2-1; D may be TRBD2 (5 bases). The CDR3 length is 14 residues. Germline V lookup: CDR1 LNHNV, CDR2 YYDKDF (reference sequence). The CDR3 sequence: CATSGDMGVRVSSF. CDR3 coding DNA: TGTGCCACCAGCGGAGACATGGGAGTTAGAGTGAGTTCCTTC.

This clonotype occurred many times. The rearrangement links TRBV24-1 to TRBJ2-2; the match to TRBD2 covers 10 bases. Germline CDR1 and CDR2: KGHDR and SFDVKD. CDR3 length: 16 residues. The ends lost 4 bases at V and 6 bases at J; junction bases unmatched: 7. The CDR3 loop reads CATSDQGLAYSGELFF. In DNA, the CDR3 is TGTGCCACCAGTGACCAGGGACTAGCGTATTCCGGGGAGCTGTTTTTT.

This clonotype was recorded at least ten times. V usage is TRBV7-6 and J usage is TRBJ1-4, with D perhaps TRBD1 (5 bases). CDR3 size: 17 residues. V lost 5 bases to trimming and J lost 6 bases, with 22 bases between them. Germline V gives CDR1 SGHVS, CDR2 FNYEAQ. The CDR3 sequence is CASSQFGTREVYEKLFF. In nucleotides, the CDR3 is TGTGCCAGCAGCCAATTTGGGACGAGGGAGGTGTATGAAAAACTGTTTTTT.

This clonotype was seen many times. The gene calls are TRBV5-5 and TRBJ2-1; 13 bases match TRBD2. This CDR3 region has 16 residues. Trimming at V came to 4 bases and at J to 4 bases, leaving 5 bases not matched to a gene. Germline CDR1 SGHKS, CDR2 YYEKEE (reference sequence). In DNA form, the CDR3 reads TGTGCCAGCAGCCAAGGACTAGCGGGAGTTTACAATGAGCAGTTCTTC. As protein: CASSQGLAGVYNEQFF.

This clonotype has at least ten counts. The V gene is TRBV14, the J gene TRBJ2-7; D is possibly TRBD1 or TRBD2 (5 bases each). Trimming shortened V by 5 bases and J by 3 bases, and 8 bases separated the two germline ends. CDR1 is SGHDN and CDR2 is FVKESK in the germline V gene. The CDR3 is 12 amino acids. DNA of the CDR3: TGTGCCAGCAGCGGGGACGGCTACGAGCAGTACGTC. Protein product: CASSGDGYEQYV.

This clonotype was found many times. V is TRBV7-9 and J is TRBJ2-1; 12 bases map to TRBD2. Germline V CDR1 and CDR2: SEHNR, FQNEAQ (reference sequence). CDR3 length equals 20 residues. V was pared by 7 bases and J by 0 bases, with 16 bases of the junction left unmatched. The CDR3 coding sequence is TGTGCCAGCACCGTCAACGATTGGACTAGCGGGGCGAGCTCCTACAATGAGCAGTTCTTC. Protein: CASTVNDWTSGASSYNEQFF.

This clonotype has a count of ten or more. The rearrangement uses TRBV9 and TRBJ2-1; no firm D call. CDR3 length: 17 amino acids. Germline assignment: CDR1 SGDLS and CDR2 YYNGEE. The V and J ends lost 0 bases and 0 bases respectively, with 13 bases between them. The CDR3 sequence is CASSVGAVQSSYNEQFF. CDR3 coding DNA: TGTGCCAGCAGCGTAGGGGCGGTCCAAAGCTCCTACAATGAGCAGTTCTTC.

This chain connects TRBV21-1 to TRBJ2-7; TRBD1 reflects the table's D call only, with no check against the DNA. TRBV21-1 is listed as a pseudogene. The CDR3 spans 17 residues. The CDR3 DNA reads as TGTGCCAGCAGCAAAGTCGGGACAGGGTATAGCCCTCTCGAGCAGTACGTC. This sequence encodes CASSKVGTGYSPLEQYV.

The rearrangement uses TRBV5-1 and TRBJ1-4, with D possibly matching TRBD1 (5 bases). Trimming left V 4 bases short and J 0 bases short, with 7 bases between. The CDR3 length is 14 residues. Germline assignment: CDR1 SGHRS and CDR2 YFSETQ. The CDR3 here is CASSLGATNEKLFF. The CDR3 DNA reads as TGCGCCAGCAGCCTGGGGGCAACTAATGAAAAACTGTTTTTT.